Below, 6 T cell receptor beta chains from the same sample are listed, as sequenced in a study of metastatic and nonmetastatic thyroid tumors. TCRdb re-analyzed the PCR reads using MiXCR. Of about 8,000 clones listed, 24% are singletons. Patients were all untreated before their thyroid surgery. The sample consisted of tumor tissue. The receptors were sampled from a female donor with papillary thyroid cancer or a benign thyroid nodule (not recorded which). Some clones in this sample may be carry-over from other donors' samples.

This clone has only one observation. This chain connects TRBV20-1 to TRBJ2-7; TRBD1 agrees at 9 bases. J lost 1 base, V lost 8 bases, and 12 bases had no gene match. CDR1 is DFQATT and CDR2 is SNEGSKA in the germline V gene (reference sequence). The CDR3 sequence is 15 residues long. CDR3 nucleotide sequence: TGCAGTCCCCACCTACTGGGGACAGGGTCCTACGAGCAGTACTTC. Protein product: CSPHLLGTGSYEQYF.

This clone was detected many times. A much larger clone lies one base from this, so it may be a read error. V usage is TRBV20-1 and J usage is TRBJ1-2; no definite D call. Germline values: CDR1 DFQATT, CDR2 SNEGSKA (reference sequence). The CDR3 extends over 14 amino acids. V lost 7 bases to trimming and J lost 0 bases, with 15 bases between them. The CDR3 DNA reads TGCAGTGTAGGCTTGGGCCTGTCTAACTATGGCTACACCTTC. This codes for CSVGLGLSNYGYTF.

This clone was observed a few times. This sequence joins TRBV5-8 and TRBJ1-1, with a weak D call TRBD1 (6 bases). The ends were cut back, 2 bases at V and 7 bases at J, with 15 bases in the middle. This CDR3 has 14 residues. The germline V gene encodes CDR1 SGHTS and CDR2 YDEGEE. CDR3: CASSFSGGAGEAFF. CDR3 nucleotides: TGTGCCAGCAGCTTTTCGGGGGGCGCCGGTGAAGCTTTCTTT.

On this clone itself: A single base separates this from a much larger clone, so it may be a read error. Within the sample, other DNA sequences also encode this same CDR3. The V call is TRBV18, the J call TRBJ2-1, with 7 bases identical to TRBD1. V gave up 3 bases and J gave up 9 bases; unmatched junction bases: 11. Germline CDR1 KGHSH, CDR2 LQKENI. The CDR3 loop spans 15 amino acids. CDR3: CASSPSRQGSSEQFF. The CDR3 DNA is TGTGCCAGCTCACCCTCGAGACAGGGTAGCAGTGAGCAGTTCTTC.

On this clone itself: At one boundary the junction diverges from the germline segment, which might be a read error. The gene calls are TRBV20-1 and TRBJ2-3, with TRBD2 identical over 8 bases. This CDR3 region has 13 residues. The germline CDR1 and CDR2 sequences are DFQATT and SNEGSKA (reference sequence). CDR3 bases: TGCAGTGATAGAGGCGGGGGGTCGAATACGCAGTATTTT. Its protein is CSDRGGGSNTQYF.

In its sample, this clone ranks as large. The chain employs TRBV7-9 and TRBJ1-1; D is ambiguous. The germline V gene has CDR1 SEHNR and CDR2 FQNEAQ (reference sequence). The CDR3 is made up of 12 amino acids. Trimming took off 3 bases at V and 0 bases at J, with 2 bases between the two ends. CDR3 sequence reads: CASSFVNTEAFF. CDR3 nucleotides: TGTGCCAGCAGCTTTGTGAACACTGAAGCTTTCTTT.